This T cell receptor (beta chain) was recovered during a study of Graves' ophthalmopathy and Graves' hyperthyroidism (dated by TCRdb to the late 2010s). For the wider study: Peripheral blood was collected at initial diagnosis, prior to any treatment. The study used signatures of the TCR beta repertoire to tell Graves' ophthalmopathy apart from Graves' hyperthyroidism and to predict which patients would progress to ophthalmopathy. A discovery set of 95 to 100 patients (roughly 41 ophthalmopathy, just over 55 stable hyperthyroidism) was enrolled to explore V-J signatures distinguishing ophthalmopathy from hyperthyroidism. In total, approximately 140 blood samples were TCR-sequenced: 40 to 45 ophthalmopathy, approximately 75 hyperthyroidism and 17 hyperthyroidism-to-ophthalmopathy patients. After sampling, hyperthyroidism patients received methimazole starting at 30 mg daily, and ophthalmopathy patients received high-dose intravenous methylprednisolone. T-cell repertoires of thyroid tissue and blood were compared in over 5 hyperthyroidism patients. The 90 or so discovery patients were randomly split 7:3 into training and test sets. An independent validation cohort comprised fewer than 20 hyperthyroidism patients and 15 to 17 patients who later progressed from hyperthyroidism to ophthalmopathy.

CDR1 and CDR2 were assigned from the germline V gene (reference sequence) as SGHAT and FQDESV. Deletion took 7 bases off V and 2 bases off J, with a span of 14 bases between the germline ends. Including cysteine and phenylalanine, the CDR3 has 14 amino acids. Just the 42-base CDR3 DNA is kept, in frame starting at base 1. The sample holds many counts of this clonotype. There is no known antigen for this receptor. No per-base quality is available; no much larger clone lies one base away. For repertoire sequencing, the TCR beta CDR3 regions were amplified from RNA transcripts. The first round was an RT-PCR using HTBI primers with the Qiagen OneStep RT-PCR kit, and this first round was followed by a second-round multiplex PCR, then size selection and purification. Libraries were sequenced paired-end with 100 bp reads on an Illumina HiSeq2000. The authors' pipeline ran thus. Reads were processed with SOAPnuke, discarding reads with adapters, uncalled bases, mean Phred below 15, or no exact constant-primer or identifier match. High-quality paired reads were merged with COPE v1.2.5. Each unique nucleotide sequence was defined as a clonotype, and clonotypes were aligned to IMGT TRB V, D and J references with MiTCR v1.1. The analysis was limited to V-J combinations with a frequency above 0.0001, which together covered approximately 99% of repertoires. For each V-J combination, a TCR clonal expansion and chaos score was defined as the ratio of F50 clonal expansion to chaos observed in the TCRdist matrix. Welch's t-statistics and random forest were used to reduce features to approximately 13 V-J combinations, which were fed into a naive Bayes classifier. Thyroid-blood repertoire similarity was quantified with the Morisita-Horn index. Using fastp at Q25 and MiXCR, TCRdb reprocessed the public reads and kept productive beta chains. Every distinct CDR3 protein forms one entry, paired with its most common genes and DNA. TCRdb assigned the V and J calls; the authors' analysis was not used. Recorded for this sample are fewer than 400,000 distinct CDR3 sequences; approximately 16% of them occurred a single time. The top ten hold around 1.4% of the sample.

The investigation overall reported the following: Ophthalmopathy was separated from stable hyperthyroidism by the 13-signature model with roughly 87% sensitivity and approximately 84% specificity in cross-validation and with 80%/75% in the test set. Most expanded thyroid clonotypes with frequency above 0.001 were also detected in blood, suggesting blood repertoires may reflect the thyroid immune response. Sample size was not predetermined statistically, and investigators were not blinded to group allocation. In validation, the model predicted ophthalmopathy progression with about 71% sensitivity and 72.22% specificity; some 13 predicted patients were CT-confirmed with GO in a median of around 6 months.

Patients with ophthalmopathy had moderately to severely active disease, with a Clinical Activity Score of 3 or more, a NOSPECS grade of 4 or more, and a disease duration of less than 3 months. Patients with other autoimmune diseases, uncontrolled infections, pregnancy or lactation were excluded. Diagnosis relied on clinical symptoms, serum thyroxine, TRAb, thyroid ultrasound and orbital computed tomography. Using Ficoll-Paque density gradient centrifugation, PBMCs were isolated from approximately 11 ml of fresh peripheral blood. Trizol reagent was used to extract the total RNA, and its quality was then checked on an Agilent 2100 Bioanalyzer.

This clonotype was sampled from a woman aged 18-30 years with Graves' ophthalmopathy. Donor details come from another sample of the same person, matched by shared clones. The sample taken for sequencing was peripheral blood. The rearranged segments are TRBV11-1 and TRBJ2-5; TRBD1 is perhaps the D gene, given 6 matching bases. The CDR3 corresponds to CASTPDRPQETQYF. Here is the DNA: TGTGCCAGCACTCCCGACAGGCCTCAAGAGACCCAGTACTTC.